The clone carrying this T cell receptor (beta chain) was recorded once. Its specificity is unknown. Primers for the PCR totalled 60 Vbeta and 13 Jbeta. Measured with immunoSEQ multiplex PCR; TCRdb has only the in-frame clones, and not every one. Of 90,000 or so clones listed, roughly 77% were seen once; the top ten hold roughly 4.2%. CDR1 is SGHTA, CDR2 FQGTGA, per germline. Trimming stripped 5 bases from V and 1 base from J, with 11 bases between. CDR3 length: 14 residues. These data come from a study of cytomegalovirus exposure and HLA in healthy donors. For the study at large: Of the donors genotyped, 398 in all, about 80% fell in the Caucasian-associated ancestry cluster. Broader study findings: As was reported, the classifier diagnosed cytomegalovirus status with high specificity and sensitivity. 87-base-pair reads could not separate some V segments, including TRBV6-2 and TRBV6-3. Relative to the approximately 670-donor mean, N-insertions were reportedly fewer in an Asian-associated ancestry cluster in a later analysis.

The sequence derives from a man aged 55 to 69 in good health and CMV-seronegative. V is TRBV7-3 and J is TRBJ1-1; D is undetermined. The sequencing sample was made of PBMCs. CDR3 bases: TGTGCCAGCAGCGCGACCCACAGGAACACTGAAGCTTTCTTT. Translated, it gives CASSATHRNTEAFF.